This TCR beta chain is from a study of radiotherapy plus CTLA-4 blockade in lung cancer. Overall study context: Of the patients, 15% to 20% showed objective responses and around 29% attained disease control. The study, taken as a whole, reports: Early blood T cell clone dynamics reportedly forecast response best, with interferon-beta. After treatment with radiotherapy plus ipilimumab, TCR clones that came from the tumor expanded in blood.

Using immunoSEQ multiplex PCR, the repertoire was profiled, and TCRdb retains in-frame clones only, with some absent. Of 90,000 or so clones listed, approximately 83% are singletons. This CDR3 is built from 13 residues. The V and J ends lost 7 bases and 3 bases, in that order; junction bases with no gene match: 6. The V gene's germline CDR1 is MNHNS and CDR2 SASEGT. Chemo-refractory metastatic non-small-cell lung cancer patients received focal radiation with ipilimumab CTLA-4 blockade. On this clone: Its antigen is currently unknown.

The input for sequencing was peripheral blood, taken from a patient treated with radiotherapy plus ipilimumab. The chain carries TRBV6-1 and TRBJ2-7, with 7 positions matching TRBD1. The sequence was collected from a human donor with non-small cell lung cancer who had a partial response to radiotherapy plus ipilimumab. CDR3 DNA sequence: TGTGCCAGCACCCTGACAGGGATCTACGAGCAGTACTTC. Amino acid sequence: CASTLTGIYEQYF.